The present TCR beta chain was sequenced within a study of shared clonotypes between healthy human individuals (dated by TCRdb to about 2020). Background for the entire study: The cohort comprised a couple of women and three men aged 18 to 49 years. To increase sequencing depth and limit assay-specific biases, TCR repertoire library preparation and sequencing were carried out by different laboratories using diverse techniques. Per donor, leukapheresis produced somewhere between about 0.9 and 9 billion PBMCs. For each donor, CD4 naive and CD4 memory were each run on three plates, CD8 naive on two plates, and CD8 memory on one plate. To estimate repertoire size and how much clonotype sharing occurs between individuals, the study deeply sequenced the blood TCR repertoires of several healthy adults. On the study overall, not on this receptor specifically: When a handful of donors were compared, the shared fraction of clonotypes was 5% to 6.5% for naive CD4, about 4% for naive CD8, 2% to 2.5% for memory CD4, and approximately 0.4% for memory CD8. Incomplete sequencing was indicated by rarefaction of sorted-subset datasets, despite the large sequencing depth. The genetic and exposure-history diversity represented was limited by the small number of donors. Pairwise subsampling indicated that sequencing depth was expected to affect the degree of clonotype sharing among donors. Compared with non-shared clonotypes, the clonotypes found in all four sorted-subset donors had higher generation probabilities. Sampling was restricted to blood, and TCR repertoires in tissues likely differ from the TCR repertoires found in blood. Naive subsets generally had larger estimated clonotype richness than memory subsets.

The donors were healthy, HIV-negative adults with no recently reported acute infections or vaccinations. Every donor was a Caucasian adult residing in Nashville, Tennessee, USA. CD4+ T cells were enriched by magnetic negative selection, after which naive cells were positively selected on CD45RA and the negative fraction was taken as the memory subset. Blood was collected by leukapheresis, and PBMCs were isolated by Ficoll-Histopaque density gradient centrifugation and then cryopreserved in liquid nitrogen vapor phase. Purity and quantity of every magnetically sorted T cell population were checked by analytical flow cytometry. Genomic DNA was isolated from every sorted fraction and measured by UV absorbance on a Nanodrop 2000c. TCR CDR3 regions were amplified from genomic DNA by multiplex PCR using the deep immunoSEQ assay. Extracted genomic DNA from each cell subset was spread evenly across all wells of several immunoSEQ 96-well plates, with each plate serving as a replicate. For sorted subsets, approximately 210 ng genomic DNA, equal to about 30,000 T cell genomes, was loaded into each replicate PCR. Purified libraries were quantified with a Qubit 3.0 fluorometer, sized on a Bioanalyzer 2100, and re-quantified with the KAPA Library Quantification kit. Every immunoSEQ 96-well plate was sequenced on a dedicated single-read 150-cycle Illumina NextSeq 550 flow cell. For the original study's pipeline: Because only junctional sequences without quality scores were contained in the immunoSEQ output, filtering matching that applied to full-length reads could not be performed. Sequences were annotated with PyIR, a Python wrapper for IgBLAST v1.9, using IMGT germline references to assign V/J genes and CDR3. Any read was removed if the V/J assignment was weak (E-value above 1e-6), the CDR3 was missing, or the read contained stop codons, out-of-frame junctions, or ambiguous translated residues. V3J clonotypes were defined by identical inferred V gene, J gene, and CDR3 amino acid sequence. To compute the percentage overlap between repertoires, the number of shared unique clonotypes was divided by the size of the smaller repertoire. Richness of each repertoire was evaluated using RTK rarefaction, the Chao1 estimator, and Recon v2.1 estimates of unobserved clonotypes. Generation probabilities were computed with OLGA for all TCRbeta clonotypes obtained by the gDNA method from several donors. Imported from immuneACCESS, the table was reduced by TCRdb to in-frame sequences with V and J called. These copies leave out some clones; in studies compared against another copy, an unresolved V gene accounts for under half, and the cause of the remainder is not known. The V and J calls and the clone size are those of that table, but D and trimming were determined from the DNA. Within this sample are some 2,400,000 clones, with approximately 95% of them counted one time only. The ten largest clonotypes hold around 0.13% of the sample.

This clone appeared a single time. What this receptor recognizes is not known. No per-base quality is available; no much larger clone lies one base away. The sequenced sample was naive CD4+ T cells sorted from blood. Sample cell subset or site, as interpreted from the label and publication: CD45RA+ positively selected. The clonotype was recovered from a man aged 18-30 years in good health.

The CDR3 is CAWGEGWSPLHF. Read as DNA, the sequence is TGTGCCTGGGGGGAGGGGTGGTCACCCCTCCACTTT. The sequence is built from TRBV30 and TRBJ1-6, with TRBD1 perhaps the D gene, on 5 matching bases. The germline V gene (reference sequence) provides CDR1 GTSNPN and CDR2 SVGIG. V is pared back by 5 bases and J by 10 bases, with 12 bases lying between the germline termini. From its cysteine to its phenylalanine, the CDR3 spans 12 amino acids. Here the CDR3 DNA is all that survives: 36 bases in frame from base 1.